Following are 29 T cell receptor beta chains from one sample sequenced in a study of T cell responses to AZD1222 COVID-19 vaccine. Generated by immunoSEQ multiplex PCR, the TCRdb table keeps only in-frame clones and is missing some. This table has 80,000 to 100,000 clones, 85% to 90% appearing once. The sequencing used peripheral blood, collected 28 days after the second AZD1222 dose. The receptor set was obtained from an adult who received the AZD1222 COVID-19 vaccine.

The chain uses TRBV7-2 and TRBJ1-2; a weak D match, TRBD1 (6 bases). Germline CDR1 is SGHTA and CDR2 is FQGNSA. V lost 2 bases, J lost 2 bases, and 9 bases lay in between. CDR3 length: 14 residues. CDR3 coding DNA: TGTGCCAGCAGCTTACGACAGGCCAACTATGGCTACACCTTC. It specifies CASSLRQANYGYTF.

The CDR3 DNA sequence: TGTGCCAGCAGCTTGGGGTGGGGCTGTACGCAGTATTTT. Translating gives CASSLGWGCTQYF. This rearrangement joins TRBV5-7 to TRBJ2-3; D is possibly TRBD1 (5 bases). TRBV5-7 is flagged as an ORF with uncertain function. The CDR3 totals 13 residues. V was pared by 0 bases and J by 8 bases, with 10 bases between.

The sample holds one count of this clone. The J gene is TRBJ2-1, the V gene TRBV5-1; D not certain. Trimming removed 4 bases at V and 0 bases at J, with 11 bases between. The CDR3 covers 15 residues. CDR1 and CDR2 (germline): SGHRS, YFSETQ. The CDR3 sequence is CASSIDGNSYNEQFF. In nucleotides, the CDR3 is TGCGCCAGCAGCATAGACGGAAACTCCTACAATGAGCAGTTCTTC.

The chain uses TRBV7-9 and TRBJ1-2; D gene ambiguous. This CDR3 has 13 residues. Germline V lookup: CDR1 SEHNR, CDR2 FQNEAQ (reference sequence). Trimming pared 5 bases from V and 0 bases from J, leaving 7 bases between. CDR3 protein: CASSLATNYGYTF. As DNA, the CDR3 is TGTGCCAGCAGCCTGGCTACTAACTATGGCTACACCTTC.

This chain uses TRBV2 with TRBJ2-3, with 9 bases lining up with TRBD2. Germline loops: CDR1 SNHLY, CDR2 FYNNEI. Trimming at V came to 1 base and at J to 3 bases, leaving 5 bases not matched to a gene. This CDR3 region has 16 residues. The CDR3 DNA follows: TGTGCCAGCAGTGAAGACGGACTAGCGCCTACAGATACGCAGTATTTT. Translation gives CASSEDGLAPTDTQYF.

The genes are TRBV5-1 and TRBJ2-1, with 10 nucleotides matching TRBD2. Losses at the gene ends were 3 bases for V and 4 bases for J; bases not matched to a gene: 4. Germline V CDR1 and CDR2: SGHRS, YFSETQ. The CDR3 sequence is 15 residues long. Here the CDR3 reads CASSSLAGKYNEQFF. In DNA form, the CDR3 reads TGCGCCAGCAGCTCACTAGCGGGGAAATACAATGAGCAGTTCTTC.

Regarding this clone: Other nucleotide sequences from this sample produce the same CDR3. The chain couples TRBV13 to TRBJ1-1; TRBD1 is a possible D gene (5 bases). From germline, CDR1 is PRHDT and CDR2 FYEKMQ (reference sequence). Trimming shortened V by 5 bases and J by 1 base, and 8 bases separated the two germline ends. The CDR3 spans 13 residues. CDR3 in DNA: TGTGCCAGCAGCCTCCAGGGGAACACTGAAGCTTTCTTT. Translating it yields CASSLQGNTEAFF.

The chain couples TRBV3-1 (or the pseudogene TRBV3-2) to TRBJ2-7; D not resolved. Germline V CDR1 and CDR2: LGHDT, YNNKEL (reference sequence). The CDR3 is 15 residues long. V lost 1 base, J lost 5 bases, and 15 bases lay in between. The CDR3 sequence is CASSQGALLTDEQYF. The CDR3 DNA follows: TGTGCCAGCAGCCAAGGGGCCCTACTAACAGACGAGCAGTACTTC.

The chain employs TRBV7-3 and TRBJ1-1, with a tentative D call TRBD1 (5 bases). V lost 2 bases, J lost 9 bases, and 10 bases lay in between. Germline V lookup: CDR1 SGHTA, CDR2 FQGTGA. This CDR3 spans 12 amino acids. The CDR3 DNA is TGTGCCAGCAGCTTATCGGGGGGACAAGCTTTCTTT. It specifies CASSLSGGQAFF.

Worth noting for this clone: The sample has other DNA sequences that encode this CDR3 too. V gene TRBV5-1 combines with J gene TRBJ1-1, with D unclear. Deletions cut 0 bases from V and 1 base from J, with 7 bases between. The CDR3 is 14 residues long. The germline V gene has CDR1 SGHRS and CDR2 YFSETQ. The CDR3 reads CASSLVAGNTEAFF. The CDR3 nucleotides read TGCGCCAGCAGCTTGGTAGCAGGGAACACTGAAGCTTTCTTT.

CDR3 in amino acids: CASSATIGDLVEPQYF. The CDR3 DNA follows: TGTGCCAGCAGCGCTACTATTGGGGATCTGGTGGAACCGCAGTATTTT. V usage is TRBV5-4 and J usage is TRBJ2-3; D is ambiguous. With 4 bases removed from V and 10 bases from J, the gap between germline ends came to 25 bases. CDR3 size: 16 residues. The germline V gene encodes CDR1 SGHNT and CDR2 YYREEE (reference sequence). Using reference TRBV5-4 and TRBJ2-3 for the parts outside the CDR3, the full variable domain is ETGVTQSPTHLIKTRGQQVTLRCSSQSGHNTVSWYQQALGQGPQFIFQYYREEENGRGNFPPRFSGLQFPNYSSELNVNALELDDSALYLCASSATIGDLVEPQYFGPGTRLTVL.

The CDR3 region has the DNA TGTGCCAGCGCAAGCCCGGACAGGTACGGCTACACCTTC. As protein: CASASPDRYGYTF. The rearrangement uses TRBV9 and TRBJ1-2, with 7 bases identical to TRBD1. This CDR3 spans 13 amino acids. The V segment lost 7 bases and the J segment 8 bases; nucleotides outside the gene matches: 11. Germline assignment: CDR1 SGDLS and CDR2 YYNGEE.

This sequence joins TRBV7-9 and TRBJ2-4; D not resolved. V was clipped by 5 bases and J by 8 bases, with 16 bases between them. The CDR3 runs to 14 residues. Germline V gives CDR1 SEHNR, CDR2 FQNEAQ (reference sequence). The CDR3 nucleotides are TGTGCCAGCAGCCGGGCAGTAGGGCTGGACATTCAGTACTTC. Translation: CASSRAVGLDIQYF.

The sample holds one count of this clone. V and J are TRBV5-4 and TRBJ1-2, with no clear D. The CDR3 consists of 14 residues. CDR1 and CDR2 from the germline V gene are SGHNT and YYREEE (reference sequence). Trimming pared 0 bases from V and 7 bases from J, leaving 13 bases between. The chain's CDR3 is CASSLETPGGGYTF. The DNA of the CDR3 is TGTGCCAGCAGCTTGGAAACCCCCGGTGGTGGCTACACCTTC.

The chain employs TRBV6-5 and TRBJ2-1; no reliable D call. Germline V gene sequence: CDR1 MNHEY, CDR2 SVGAGI. This CDR3 spans 14 amino acids. Trimming left V 7 bases short and J 5 bases short, with 15 bases between. Here the CDR3 DNA reads TGTGCCAGCAAATCAGTATTGGCGGACAATGAGCAGTTCTTC. Protein: CASKSVLADNEQFF.

The chain links TRBV7-8 to TRBJ1-5, with D tentatively TRBD1 (5 bases). CDR1 and CDR2 (germline): SGHVS, FQNEAQ. The CDR3 runs 16 residues. V lost 1 base, J lost 3 bases, and 13 bases lay in between. This chain's CDR3 is CASSLGDGSNNQPQHF. In nucleotides, the CDR3 is TGTGCCAGCAGCTTAGGGGACGGCTCCAACAATCAGCCCCAGCATTTT.

This chain joins TRBV15 and TRBJ1-1; 8 bases are a match to TRBD1. The germline gives CDR1 LNHNV, CDR2 YYDKDF (reference sequence). The V and J ends lost 4 bases and 6 bases, in that order; junction bases with no gene match: 7. CDR3 length: 14 amino acids. CDR3 in DNA: TGTGCCACCAGCACGGACAGGGCGTCGGCTGAAGCTTTCTTT. Amino acid sequence: CATSTDRASAEAFF.

This clone came up once. The chain links TRBV7-8 to TRBJ1-1; TRBD1 aligns across 12 bases. With V trimmed by 3 bases and J by 5 bases, 10 bases remained unmatched. This CDR3 is 17 amino acids long. Germline V lookup: CDR1 SGHVS, CDR2 FQNEAQ. The CDR3, as DNA: TGTGCCAGCAGCTTCCCGGGACAGGGGGCTCTGGGGACTGAAGCTTTCTTT. This gives the protein CASSFPGQGALGTEAFF.

The genes are TRBV15 and TRBJ2-7; D ambiguous. V was clipped by 1 base and J by 0 bases, with 10 bases between them. Germline assignment: CDR1 LNHNV and CDR2 YYDKDF (reference sequence). The CDR3 runs 15 residues. Here the CDR3 reads CATSRARHGSYEQYF. The CDR3 nucleotides read TGTGCCACCAGCAGAGCCAGGCACGGCTCCTACGAGCAGTACTTC. Variable domain in full (rest from reference TRBV15 and TRBJ2-7): DAMVIQNPRYQVTQFGKPVTLSCSQTLNHNVMYWYQQKSSQAPKLLFHYYDKDFNNEADTPDNFQSRRPNTSFCFLDIRSPGLGDTAMYLCATSRARHGSYEQYFGPGTRLTVT.

The genes are TRBV6-5 and TRBJ1-2, with 8 bases aligning to TRBD1. J was trimmed by 3 bases and V by 5 bases; bases with no gene match: 2. Germline CDR1 MNHEY, CDR2 SVGAGI. The CDR3 runs 13 residues. The CDR3 DNA is TGTGCCAGCAGTCGGGGACAGGACTATGGCTACACCTTC. This gives the protein CASSRGQDYGYTF.

CDR3 nucleotide sequence: TGTGCCAGCAGAGACAGGGGAACTAACTATGGCTACACCTTC. It codes for CASRDRGTNYGYTF. The rearrangement links TRBV6-5 to TRBJ1-2; TRBD1 aligns across 8 bases. The CDR3 has 14 amino acids. Germline lookup yields CDR1 MNHEY and CDR2 SVGAGI. J was trimmed by 0 bases and V by 6 bases; bases with no gene match: 3.

This clone has just one count. The chain has TRBV7-9 and TRBJ2-5, with D possibly matching TRBD2 (5 bases). This CDR3 spans 14 amino acids. The V and J ends lost 7 bases and 2 bases respectively, with 14 bases between them. CDR1 is SEHNR, CDR2 FQNEAQ, per germline (reference sequence). The chain's CDR3 is CASTLVAMQETQYF. The DNA of the CDR3 is TGTGCCAGCACCCTGGTAGCGATGCAAGAGACCCAGTACTTC.

The count of this clone is one. V and J are TRBV18 and TRBJ1-2, with 11 bases that match TRBD1. Germline CDR1 is KGHSH and CDR2 is LQKENI. Trimming at V came to 3 bases and at J to 2 bases, leaving 2 bases not matched to a gene. The CDR3 spans 15 residues. The CDR3 region is CASSPGQGANYGYTF. Written as DNA, the CDR3 is TGTGCCAGCTCACCTGGACAGGGGGCGAACTATGGCTACACCTTC.

The chain combines TRBV2 with TRBJ2-6, with 7 nucleotides matching TRBD2. V gave up 6 bases and J gave up 2 bases; unmatched junction bases: 4. In germline, CDR1 is SNHLY, CDR2 FYNNEI. The length of the CDR3 is 15 residues. CDR3 in amino acids: CASSGRGAGANVLTF. In DNA form, the CDR3 reads TGTGCCAGCAGCGGCCGGGGGGCTGGGGCCAACGTCCTGACTTTC.

V and J are TRBV6-5 and TRBJ1-5; 7 positions match TRBD1. V lost 2 bases, J lost 0 bases, and 1 base stayed unmatched. The CDR3 spans 15 residues. Germline lookup yields CDR1 MNHEY and CDR2 SVGAGI. The chain's CDR3 is CASSYDRVSNQPQHF. The DNA for the CDR3 is TGTGCCAGCAGTTACGACAGGGTTAGCAATCAGCCCCAGCATTTT.

This clone turned up a few times. The chain couples TRBV6-5 to TRBJ2-1; no firm D call. V lost 8 bases and J 5 bases, leaving 7 bases between the germline ends. From germline, CDR1 is MNHEY and CDR2 SVGAGI. This CDR3 has 11 amino acids. CDR3 in DNA: TGTGCCAGCCGGACCGACAATGAGCAGTTCTTC. Protein sequence: CASRTDNEQFF.

This chain connects TRBV9 to TRBJ2-5; 8 bases are shared with TRBD2. V lost 1 base, J lost 2 bases, and 4 bases stayed unmatched. Germline values: CDR1 SGDLS, CDR2 YYNGEE. CDR3 length: 15 amino acids. This CDR3 is CASSVSGGWQETQYF. The CDR3 coding sequence is TGTGCCAGCAGCGTATCGGGAGGGTGGCAAGAGACCCAGTACTTC.

This clone occurred a few times. CDR3 DNA sequence: TGTGCCAGCAGCCTACTCCAGCTGGCGCGGCCCGGGGAGCTGTTTTTT. Its protein is CASSLLQLARPGELFF. This rearrangement joins TRBV7-2 to TRBJ2-2, with no clear D. This CDR3 comprises 16 residues. Germline CDR1 and CDR2: SGHTA and FQGNSA. V was shortened by 5 bases and J by 6 bases, with 19 bases between the two germline ends.

The chain is built from TRBV7-9 and TRBJ1-2; no reliable D call. Germline loops: CDR1 SEHNR, CDR2 FQNEAQ (reference sequence). This CDR3 has 14 residues. V was cut by 5 bases and J by 0 bases, with 10 bases left in between. As DNA, the CDR3 is TGTGCCAGCAGCCGAGCCGAGTCTAACTATGGCTACACCTTC. The encoded protein is CASSRAESNYGYTF.